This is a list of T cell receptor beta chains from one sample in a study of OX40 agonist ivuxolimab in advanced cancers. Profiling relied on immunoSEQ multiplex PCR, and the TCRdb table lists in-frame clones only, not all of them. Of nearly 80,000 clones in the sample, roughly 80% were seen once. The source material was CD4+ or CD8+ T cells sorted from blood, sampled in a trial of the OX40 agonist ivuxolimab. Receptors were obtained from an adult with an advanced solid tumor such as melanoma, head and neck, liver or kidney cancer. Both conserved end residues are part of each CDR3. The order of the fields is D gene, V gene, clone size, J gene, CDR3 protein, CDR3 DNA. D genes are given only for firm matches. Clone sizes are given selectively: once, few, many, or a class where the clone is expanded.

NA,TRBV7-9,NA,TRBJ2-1,CASSLLKVEGKPGNEQFF,TGTGCCAGCAGCTTACTGAAAGTGGAGGGCAAGCCTGGCAATGAGCAGTTCTTC
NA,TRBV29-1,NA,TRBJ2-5,CSVERQTETQYF,TGCAGCGTTGAGAGGCAGACAGAGACCCAGTACTTC
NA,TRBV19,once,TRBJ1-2,CASSARPGRVNGYTF,TGTGCCAGTAGTGCCCGACCGGGACGTGTAAATGGCTACACCTTC
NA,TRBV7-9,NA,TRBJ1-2,CASSLGTSFNYGYTF,TGTGCCAGCAGCTTAGGGACATCCTTTAACTATGGCTACACCTTC
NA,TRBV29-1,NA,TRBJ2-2,CSVDTGSNTGELFF,TGCAGCGTTGATACAGGTTCGAACACCGGGGAGCTGTTTTTT
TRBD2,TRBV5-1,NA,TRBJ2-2,CASSPGTSGYNTGELFF,TGCGCCAGCAGCCCAGGGACTAGCGGGTATAACACCGGGGAGCTGTTTTTT
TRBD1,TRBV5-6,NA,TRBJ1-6,CASSSGQVGSPLHF,TGTGCCAGCAGCTCTGGACAGGTTGGATCACCCCTCCACTTT
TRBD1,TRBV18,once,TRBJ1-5,CASSSDRGNQPQHF,TGTGCCAGCTCATCGGACAGGGGGAATCAGCCCCAGCATTTT
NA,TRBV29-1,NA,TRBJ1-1,CSVRTGTSNTEAFF,TGCAGCGTACGGACCGGGACATCGAACACTGAAGCTTTCTTT
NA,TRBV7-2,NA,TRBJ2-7,CASSLSYEQYF,TGTGCCAGCAGCCTTTCCTACGAGCAGTACTTC
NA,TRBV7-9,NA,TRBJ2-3,CASSHGQSRDTQYF,TGTGCCAGCAGCCACGGACAGAGTAGGGATACGCAGTATTTT
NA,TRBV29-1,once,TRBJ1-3,CSVNEGSGNTIYF,TGCAGCGTCAACGAGGGCTCTGGAAACACCATATATTTT
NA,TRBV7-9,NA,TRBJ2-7,CASSLIDEQYF,TGTGCCAGCAGCTTAATCGACGAGCAGTACTTC
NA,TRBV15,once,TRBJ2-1,CATSRAGHSYNEQFF,TGTGCCACCAGCAGAGCGGGACACTCCTACAATGAGCAGTTCTTC
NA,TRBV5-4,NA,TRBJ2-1,CASSPTPTWNEQFF,TGTGCCAGCAGCCCGACCCCGACGTGGAATGAGCAGTTCTTC
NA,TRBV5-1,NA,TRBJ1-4,CASSFAGKEKLFF,TGCGCCAGCAGCTTCGCAGGGAAAGAAAAACTGTTTTTT
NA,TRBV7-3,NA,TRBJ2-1,CASTTPTREQFF,TGTGCCAGCACCACTCCGACGAGGGAGCAGTTCTTC
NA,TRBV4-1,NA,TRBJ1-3,CASSQDGKRWFGNTIYF,TGCGCCAGCAGCCAAGACGGTAAGAGGTGGTTTGGAAACACCATATATTTT
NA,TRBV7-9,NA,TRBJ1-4,CASSLAVTNEKLFF,TGTGCCAGCAGCTTAGCCGTAACTAATGAAAAACTGTTTTTT
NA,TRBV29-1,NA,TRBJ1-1,CSVEGALRTEAFF,TGCAGCGTTGAAGGGGCCTTGCGGACTGAAGCTTTCTTT
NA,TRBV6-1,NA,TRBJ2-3,CASRNSGHSTDTQYF,TGTGCCAGCAGGAATTCGGGTCATAGCACAGATACGCAGTATTTT
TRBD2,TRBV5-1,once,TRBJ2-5,CASSFTTGRAEETQYF,TGCGCCAGCAGCTTCACAACCGGGAGGGCCGAGGAGACCCAGTACTTC